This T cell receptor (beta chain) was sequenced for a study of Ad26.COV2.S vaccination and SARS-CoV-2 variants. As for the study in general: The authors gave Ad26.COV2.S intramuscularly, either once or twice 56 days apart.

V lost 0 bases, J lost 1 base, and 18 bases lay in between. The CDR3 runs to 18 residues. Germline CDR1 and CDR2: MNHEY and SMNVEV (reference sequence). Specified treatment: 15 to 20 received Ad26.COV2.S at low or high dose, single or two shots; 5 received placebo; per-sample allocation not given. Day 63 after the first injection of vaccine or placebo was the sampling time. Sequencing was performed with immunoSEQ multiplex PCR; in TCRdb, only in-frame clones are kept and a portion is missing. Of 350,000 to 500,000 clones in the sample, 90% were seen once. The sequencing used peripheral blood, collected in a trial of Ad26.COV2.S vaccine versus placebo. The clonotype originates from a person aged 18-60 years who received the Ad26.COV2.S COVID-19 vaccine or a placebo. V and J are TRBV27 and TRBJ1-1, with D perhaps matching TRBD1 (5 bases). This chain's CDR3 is CASSLSGDSFSGNTEAFF. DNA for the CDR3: TGTGCCAGCAGTTTATCGGGTGACAGTTTCTCGGGGAACACTGAAGCTTTCTTT.